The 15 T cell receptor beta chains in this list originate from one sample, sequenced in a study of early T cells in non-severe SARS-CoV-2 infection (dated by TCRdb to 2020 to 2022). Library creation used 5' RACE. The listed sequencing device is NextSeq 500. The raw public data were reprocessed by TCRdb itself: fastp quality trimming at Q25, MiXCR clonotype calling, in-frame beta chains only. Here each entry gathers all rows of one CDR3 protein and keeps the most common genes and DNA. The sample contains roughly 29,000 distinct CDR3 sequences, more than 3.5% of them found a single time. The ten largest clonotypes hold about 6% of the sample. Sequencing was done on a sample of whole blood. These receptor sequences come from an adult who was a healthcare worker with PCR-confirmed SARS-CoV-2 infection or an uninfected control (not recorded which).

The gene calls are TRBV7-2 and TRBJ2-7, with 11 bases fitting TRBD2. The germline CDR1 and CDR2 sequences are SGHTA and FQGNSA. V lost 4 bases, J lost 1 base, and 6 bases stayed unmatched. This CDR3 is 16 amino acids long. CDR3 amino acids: CASSSSSGRLSYEQYF. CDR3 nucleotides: TGTGCCAGCAGCTCATCTAGCGGGAGGCTTTCCTACGAGCAGTACTTC.

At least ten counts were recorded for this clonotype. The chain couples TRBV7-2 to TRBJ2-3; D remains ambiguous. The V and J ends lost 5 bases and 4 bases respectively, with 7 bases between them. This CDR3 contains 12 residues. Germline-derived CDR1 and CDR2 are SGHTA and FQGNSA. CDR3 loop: CASSTSADTQYF. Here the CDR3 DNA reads TGTGCCAGCAGCACGAGTGCAGATACGCAGTATTTT.

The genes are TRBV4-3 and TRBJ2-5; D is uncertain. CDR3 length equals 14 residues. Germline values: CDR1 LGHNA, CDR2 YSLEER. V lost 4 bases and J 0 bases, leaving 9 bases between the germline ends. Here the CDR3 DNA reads TGCGCCAGCAGCCCGTTTACGTACCAAGAGACCCAGTACTTC. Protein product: CASSPFTYQETQYF.

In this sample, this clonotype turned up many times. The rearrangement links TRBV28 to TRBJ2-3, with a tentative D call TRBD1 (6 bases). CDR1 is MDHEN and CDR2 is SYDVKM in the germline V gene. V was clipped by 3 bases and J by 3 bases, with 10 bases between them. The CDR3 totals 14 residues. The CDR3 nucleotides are TGTGCCAGCAGTTTTCTCCAGGGGACAGATACGCAGTATTTT. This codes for CASSFLQGTDTQYF.

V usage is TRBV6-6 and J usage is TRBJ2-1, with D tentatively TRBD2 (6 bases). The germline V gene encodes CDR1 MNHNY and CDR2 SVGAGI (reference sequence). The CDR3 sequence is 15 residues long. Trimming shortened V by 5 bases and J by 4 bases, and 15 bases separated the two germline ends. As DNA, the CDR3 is TGTGCCAGCAGTCCCCCCCCCCGGGGGTACAATGAGCAGTTCTTC. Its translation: CASSPPPRGYNEQFF.

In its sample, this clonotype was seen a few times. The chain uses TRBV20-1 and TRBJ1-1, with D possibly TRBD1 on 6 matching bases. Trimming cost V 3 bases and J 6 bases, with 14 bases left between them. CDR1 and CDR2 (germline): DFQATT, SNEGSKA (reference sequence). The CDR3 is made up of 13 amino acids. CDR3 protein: CSARTGYNPEAFF. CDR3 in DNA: TGCAGTGCTAGGACAGGATACAACCCTGAAGCTTTCTTT.

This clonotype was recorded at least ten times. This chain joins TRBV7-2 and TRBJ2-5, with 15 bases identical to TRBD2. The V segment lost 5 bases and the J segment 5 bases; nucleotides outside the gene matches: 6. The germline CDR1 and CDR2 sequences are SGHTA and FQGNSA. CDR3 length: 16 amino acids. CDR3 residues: CASSQGLAGGPETQYF. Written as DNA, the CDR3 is TGTGCCAGCAGCCAAGGACTAGCGGGAGGGCCGGAGACCCAGTACTTC.

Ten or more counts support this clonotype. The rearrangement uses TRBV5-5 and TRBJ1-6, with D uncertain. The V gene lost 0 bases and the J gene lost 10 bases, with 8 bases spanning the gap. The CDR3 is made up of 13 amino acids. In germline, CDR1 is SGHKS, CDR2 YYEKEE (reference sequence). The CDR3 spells CASSLELGSPLHF. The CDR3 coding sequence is TGTGCCAGCAGCTTGGAACTTGGCTCACCCCTCCACTTT.

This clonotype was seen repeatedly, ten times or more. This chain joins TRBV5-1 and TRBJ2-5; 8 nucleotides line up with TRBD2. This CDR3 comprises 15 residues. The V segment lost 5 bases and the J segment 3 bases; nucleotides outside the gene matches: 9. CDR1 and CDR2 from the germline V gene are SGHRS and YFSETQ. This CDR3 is CASRLAGGEEETQYF. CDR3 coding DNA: TGCGCCAGCAGACTGGCGGGGGGCGAGGAAGAGACCCAGTACTTC.

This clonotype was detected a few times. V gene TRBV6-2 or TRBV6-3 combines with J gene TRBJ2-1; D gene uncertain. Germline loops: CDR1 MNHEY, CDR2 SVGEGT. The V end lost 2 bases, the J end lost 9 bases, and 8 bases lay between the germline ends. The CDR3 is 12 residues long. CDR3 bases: TGTGCCAGCAGTTACAATCGGGCTGAGCAGTTCTTC. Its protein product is CASSYNRAEQFF.

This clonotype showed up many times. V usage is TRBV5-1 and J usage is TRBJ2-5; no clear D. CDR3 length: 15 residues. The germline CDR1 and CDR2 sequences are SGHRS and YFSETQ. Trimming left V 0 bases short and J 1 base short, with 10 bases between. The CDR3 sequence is CASSLGGRTQETQYF. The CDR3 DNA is TGCGCCAGCAGCTTGGGCGGCAGGACCCAAGAGACCCAGTACTTC. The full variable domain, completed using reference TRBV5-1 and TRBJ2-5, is KAGVTQTPRYLIKTRGQQVTLSCSPISGHRSVSWYQQTPGQGLQFLFEYFSETQRNKGNFPGRFSGRQFSNSRSEMNVSTLELGDSALYLCASSLGGRTQETQYFGPGTRLLVL.

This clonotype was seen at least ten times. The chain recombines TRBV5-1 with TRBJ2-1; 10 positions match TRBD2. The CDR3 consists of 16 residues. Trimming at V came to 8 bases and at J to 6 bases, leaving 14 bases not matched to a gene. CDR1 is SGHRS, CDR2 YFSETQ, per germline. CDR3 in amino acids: CASPPERGGTSNEQFF. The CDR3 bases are TGCGCCAGTCCCCCCGAGCGGGGGGGCACGAGCAATGAGCAGTTCTTC.

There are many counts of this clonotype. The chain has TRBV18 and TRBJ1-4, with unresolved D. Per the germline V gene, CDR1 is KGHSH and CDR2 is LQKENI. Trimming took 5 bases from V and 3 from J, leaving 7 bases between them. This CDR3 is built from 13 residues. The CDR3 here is CASSVKANEKLFF. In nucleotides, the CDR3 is TGTGCCAGCTCAGTCAAAGCTAATGAAAAACTGTTTTTT.

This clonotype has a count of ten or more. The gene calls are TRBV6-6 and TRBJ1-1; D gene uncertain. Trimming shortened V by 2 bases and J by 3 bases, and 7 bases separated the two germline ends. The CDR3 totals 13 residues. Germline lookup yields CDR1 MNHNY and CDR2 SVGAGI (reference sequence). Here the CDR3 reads CASSYPYDTEAFF. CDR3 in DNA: TGTGCCAGCAGTTACCCCTACGACACTGAAGCTTTCTTT.

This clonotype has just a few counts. Here the CDR3 reads CASSLAGLSYEQYF. The CDR3 nucleotides are TGTGCCAGCAGCTTGGCGGGACTCTCCTACGAGCAGTACTTC. J is TRBJ2-7 and V is TRBV5-8; D is possibly TRBD2 (6 bases). The CDR3 covers 14 residues. Germline V CDR1 and CDR2: SGHTS, YDEGEE. The germline V and J ends were trimmed by 0 bases and 0 bases, with 7 bases remaining between them.